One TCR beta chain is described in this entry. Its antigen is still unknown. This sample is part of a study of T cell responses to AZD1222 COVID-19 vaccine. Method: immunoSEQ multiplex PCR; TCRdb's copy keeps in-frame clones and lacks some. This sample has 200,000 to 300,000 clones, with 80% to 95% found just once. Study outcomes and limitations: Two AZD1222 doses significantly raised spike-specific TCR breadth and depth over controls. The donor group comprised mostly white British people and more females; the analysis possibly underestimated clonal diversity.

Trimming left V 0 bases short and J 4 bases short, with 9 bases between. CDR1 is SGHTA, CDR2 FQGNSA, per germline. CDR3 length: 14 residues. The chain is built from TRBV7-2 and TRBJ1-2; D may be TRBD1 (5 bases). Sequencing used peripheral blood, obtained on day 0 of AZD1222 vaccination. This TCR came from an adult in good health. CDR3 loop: CASSLAPRGYGYTF. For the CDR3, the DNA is TGTGCCAGCAGCTTAGCCCCAAGGGGCTATGGCTACACCTTC.